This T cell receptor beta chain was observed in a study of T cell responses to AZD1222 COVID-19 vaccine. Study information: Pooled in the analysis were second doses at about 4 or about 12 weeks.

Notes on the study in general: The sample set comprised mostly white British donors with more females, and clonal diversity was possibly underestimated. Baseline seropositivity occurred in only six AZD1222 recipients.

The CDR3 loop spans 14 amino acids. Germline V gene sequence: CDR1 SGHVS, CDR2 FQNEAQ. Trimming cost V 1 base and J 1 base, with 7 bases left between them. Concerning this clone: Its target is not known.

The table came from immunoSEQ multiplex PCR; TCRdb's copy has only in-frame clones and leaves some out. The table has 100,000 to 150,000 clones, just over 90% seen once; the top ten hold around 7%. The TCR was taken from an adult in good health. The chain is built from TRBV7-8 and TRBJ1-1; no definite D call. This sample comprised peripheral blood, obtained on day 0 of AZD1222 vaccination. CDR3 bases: TGTGCCAGCAGCTTAGGCAAGCCGAACACTGAAGCTTTCTTT. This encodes CASSLGKPNTEAFF.